Listed here is a single T cell receptor (beta chain). CDR1 and CDR2 (germline): GTSNPN, SVGIG (reference sequence). V gave up 4 bases and J gave up 6 bases; unmatched junction bases: 6. The CDR3 is 14 amino acids. Some clones are missing from TCRdb's copy, which holds only in-frame ones; the method was immunoSEQ multiplex PCR. The sample lists roughly 300,000 clones, 75% to 95% occurring once. Participants' reported clinical history set cohort assignment. The sample originates from a study of blood T cell repertoires in COVID-19. Study in general: PBMCs, B-cell-depleted T cells, or T cells were the source of the cDNA or gDNA that made up the material.

The chain couples TRBV30 to TRBJ2-1; 10 bases are shared with TRBD2. The specimen sequenced was PBMCs or T cells enriched from blood (not recorded which). The clonotype was recovered from a young woman who had recovered from COVID-19. DNA of the CDR3: TGTGCCTGGAATCCGAGCGGGAGGGTCAATGAGCAGTTCTTC. Translation gives CAWNPSGRVNEQFF.